These 15 T cell receptor beta chains were sequenced from one sample in a study of T cells in localized non-small cell lung cancer. Only in-frame clones appear in the TCRdb table, and some are missing; sequencing was by immunoSEQ multiplex PCR. The repertoire holds some 31,000 clones, with approximately 78% as singletons. The sequenced sample was peripheral blood, obtained before any cancer treatment. The receptors were gathered from a male donor at least 60 years old with stage II squamous cell lung carcinoma.

J is TRBJ1-3 and V is TRBV29-1, with D unclear. The V and J ends lost 2 bases and 0 bases respectively, with 5 bases between them. Germline assignment: CDR1 SQVTM and CDR2 ANQGSEA. The CDR3 is made up of 13 amino acids. The CDR3 sequence: CSVERGSGNTIYF. In DNA form, the CDR3 reads TGCAGCGTTGAACGGGGCTCTGGAAACACCATATATTTT.

This clone was recorded once. This chain links TRBV5-6 with TRBJ2-7; the D is unclear. Germline CDR1 SGHDT, CDR2 YYEEEE. Trimming left V 0 bases short and J 0 bases short, with 13 bases between. The CDR3 contains 16 residues. In DNA form, the CDR3 reads TGTGCCAGCAGCTTGGAGGGCGGTAGCATCTCCTACGAGCAGTACTTC. Protein product: CASSLEGGSISYEQYF.

The chain is built from TRBV10-1 and TRBJ2-2, with D uncertain. Germline CDR1 is WNHNN and CDR2 is SYGVQD (reference sequence). V lost 6 bases and J lost 4, with 6 bases in between. CDR3 length: 12 residues. The CDR3 DNA is TGCGCCAGCAGGTCCTCCACCGGGGAGCTGTTTTTT. It is translated as CASRSSTGELFF.

The chain couples TRBV6-5 to TRBJ1-2, with D maybe TRBD1 (6 bases). The V gene lost 0 bases and the J gene lost 8 bases, with 13 bases spanning the gap. There are 14 residues in the CDR3. CDR1 and CDR2 (germline): MNHEY, SVGAGI. The CDR3 region has the DNA TGTGCCAGCAGTTACTCCCGGGGGGCGGAAGGCTACACCTTC. Its translation is CASSYSRGAEGYTF.

The V call is TRBV7-9, the J call TRBJ1-1; D is ambiguous. Germline loops: CDR1 SEHNR, CDR2 FQNEAQ (reference sequence). The CDR3 covers 12 residues. Trimming shortened V by 6 bases and J by 5 bases, and 10 bases separated the two germline ends. CDR3 sequence reads: CASSSPGTEAFF. DNA of the CDR3: TGTGCCAGCAGTTCCCCAGGTACTGAAGCTTTCTTT.

The gene calls are TRBV19 and TRBJ2-1; the D gene is possibly TRBD2 (5 bases). Germline V gene lookup returns CDR1 LNHDA and CDR2 SQIVND (reference sequence). V was clipped by 1 base and J by 12 bases, with 13 bases between them. The CDR3 extends over 13 amino acids. The DNA of the CDR3 is TGTGCCAGTAGTATAGGGGCCGGGATCGGGCAGTTCTTC. Residues: CASSIGAGIGQFF.

The chain employs TRBV6-1 and TRBJ2-3; D unresolved. In germline, CDR1 is MNHNS, CDR2 SASEGT. This CDR3 has 15 amino acids. V lost 1 base and J lost 1, with 9 bases in between. CDR3 loop: CASSEGAIRTDTQYF. CDR3 DNA sequence: TGTGCCAGCAGTGAAGGGGCTATCCGCACAGATACGCAGTATTTT.

The chain has TRBV5-1 and TRBJ2-1, with D possibly TRBD1 on 6 matching bases. V shed 3 bases and J shed 5 bases, with 15 bases lying between them. The CDR3 extends over 15 amino acids. Germline CDR1 reads SGHRS; CDR2 reads YFSETQ. This CDR3 is CASSSSGQFNNEQFF. As DNA, the CDR3 is TGCGCCAGCAGCTCCAGCGGACAGTTTAACAATGAGCAGTTCTTC.

The chain couples TRBV28 to TRBJ1-4; D is unclear. V lost 1 base and J lost 11, with 11 bases in between. The CDR3 is made up of 13 amino acids. The germline gives CDR1 MDHEN, CDR2 SYDVKM. CDR3 nucleotides: TGTGCCAGCAGTTTATCACATCAGCAGAAACTGTTTTTT. Amino acids: CASSLSHQQKLFF. The variable domain in full, with the rest retrieved from reference TRBV28 and TRBJ1-4, is DVKVTQSSRYLVKRTGEKVFLECVQDMDHENMFWYRQDPGLGLRLIYFSYDVKMKEKGDIPEGYSVSREKKERFSLILESASTNQTSMYLCASSLSHQQKLFFGSGTQLSVL.

The chain recombines TRBV14 with TRBJ2-7; 8 positions match TRBD1. Germline CDR1 and CDR2: SGHDN and FVKESK. With V trimmed by 1 base and J by 7 bases, 9 bases remained unmatched. The CDR3 runs 15 residues. The CDR3 region is CASSQGRLTGGEQYF. In nucleotides, the CDR3 is TGTGCCAGCAGCCAAGGACGGCTTACAGGGGGAGAGCAGTACTTC. The variable domain in full, completed from reference TRBV14 and TRBJ2-7, reads EAGVTQFPSHSVIEKGQTVTLRCDPISGHDNLYWYRRVMGKEIKFLLHFVKESKQDESGMPNNRFLAERTGGTYSTLKVQPAELEDSGVYFCASSQGRLTGGEQYFGPGTRLTVT.

This clone has just one count. The genes are TRBV27 and TRBJ1-6, with a possible D match to TRBD1 (5 bases). CDR3 length equals 14 residues. Germline loops: CDR1 MNHEY, CDR2 SMNVEV (reference sequence). Deletions cut 7 bases from V and 5 bases from J, with 12 bases between. CDR3 coding DNA: TGTGCCAGCAAGTCCGGACAAGATAATTCACCCCTCCACTTT. Its translation: CASKSGQDNSPLHF.

The genes are TRBV19 and TRBJ2-7; 7 bases are a match to TRBD1. The V segment lost 5 bases and the J segment 0 bases; nucleotides outside the gene matches: 4. Germline lookup yields CDR1 LNHDA and CDR2 SQIVND (reference sequence). The CDR3 runs to 14 residues. For the CDR3, the DNA is TGTGCCAGTAGTCGGGACAGAGACTCCTACGAGCAGTACTTC. This sequence encodes CASSRDRDSYEQYF.

V gene TRBV7-8 combines with J gene TRBJ2-1, with 12 positions matching TRBD2. The CDR3 has 16 amino acids. CDR1 SGHVS and CDR2 FQNEAQ come from the germline V gene. With 5 bases clipped from V and 7 bases from J, the junction kept 9 bases outside the gene matches. The CDR3 reads CASSPVPSGGANEQFF. The CDR3, as DNA: TGTGCCAGCAGCCCTGTGCCTAGCGGGGGGGCAAATGAGCAGTTCTTC.

This clone turned up a few times. The chain is built from TRBV5-8 and TRBJ2-3, with D maybe TRBD2 (5 bases). CDR1 is SGHTS, CDR2 YDEGEE, per germline. This CDR3 contains 14 residues. Deletions cut 1 base from V and 3 bases from J, with 9 bases between. CDR3 region: CASSLHRGTDTQYF. Here the CDR3 DNA reads TGTGCCAGCAGCTTGCACCGGGGAACAGATACGCAGTATTTT.

The CDR3 nucleotides read TGTGCCAGTACCCTTCCCGGACAGAACACTGAAGCTTTCTTT. Translated: CASTLPGQNTEAFF. This chain connects TRBV6-1 to TRBJ1-1; possibly TRBD1 for D (5 bases). Trimming pared 9 bases from V and 1 base from J, leaving 15 bases between. This CDR3 region has 14 residues. Germline V CDR1 and CDR2: MNHNS, SASEGT.